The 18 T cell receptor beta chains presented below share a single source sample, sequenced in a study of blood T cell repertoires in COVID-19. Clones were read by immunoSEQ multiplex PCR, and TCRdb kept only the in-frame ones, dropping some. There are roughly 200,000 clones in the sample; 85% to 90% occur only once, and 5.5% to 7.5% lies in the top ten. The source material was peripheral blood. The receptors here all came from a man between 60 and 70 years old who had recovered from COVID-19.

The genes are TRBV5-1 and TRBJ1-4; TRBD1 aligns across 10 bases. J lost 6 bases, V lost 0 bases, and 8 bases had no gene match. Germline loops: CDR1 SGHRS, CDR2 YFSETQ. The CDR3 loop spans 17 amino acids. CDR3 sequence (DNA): TGCGCCAGCAGCTTGGGGGGGACAGGGGTCGCAGATGAAAAACTGTTTTTT. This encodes CASSLGGTGVADEKLFF.

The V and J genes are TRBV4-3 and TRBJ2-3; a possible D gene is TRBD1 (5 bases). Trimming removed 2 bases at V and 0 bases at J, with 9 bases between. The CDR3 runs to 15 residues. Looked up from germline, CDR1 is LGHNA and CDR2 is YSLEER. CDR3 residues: CASSQIGASTDTQYF. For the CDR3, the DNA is TGCGCCAGCAGCCAAATAGGGGCGAGCACAGATACGCAGTATTTT.

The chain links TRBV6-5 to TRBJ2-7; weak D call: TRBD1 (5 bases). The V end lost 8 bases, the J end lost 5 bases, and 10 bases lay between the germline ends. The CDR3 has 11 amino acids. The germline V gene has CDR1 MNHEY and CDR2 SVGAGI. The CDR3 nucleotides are TGTGCCAGCGGCCAGGGCGACGAGCAGTACTTC. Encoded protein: CASGQGDEQYF.

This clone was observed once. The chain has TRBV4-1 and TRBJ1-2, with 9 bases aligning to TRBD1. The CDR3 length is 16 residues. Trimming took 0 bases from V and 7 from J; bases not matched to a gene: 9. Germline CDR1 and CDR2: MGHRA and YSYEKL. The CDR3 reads CASSQDLVGTGRGYTF. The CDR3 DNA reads TGCGCCAGCAGCCAAGATCTCGTGGGGACAGGGCGTGGCTACACCTTC.

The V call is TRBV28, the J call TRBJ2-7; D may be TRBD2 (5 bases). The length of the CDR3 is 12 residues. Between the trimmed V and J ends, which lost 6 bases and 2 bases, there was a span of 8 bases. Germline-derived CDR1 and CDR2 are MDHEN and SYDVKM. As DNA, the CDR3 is TGTGCCAGCAGGAGGGCCCCCTACGAGCAGTACTTC. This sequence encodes CASRRAPYEQYF.

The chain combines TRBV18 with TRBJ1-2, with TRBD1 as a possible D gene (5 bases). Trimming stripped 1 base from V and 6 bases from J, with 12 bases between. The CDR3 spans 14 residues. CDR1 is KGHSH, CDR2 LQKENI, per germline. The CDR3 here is CASSPRGGDDGYTF. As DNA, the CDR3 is TGTGCCAGCTCACCACGGGGCGGGGATGATGGCTACACCTTC.

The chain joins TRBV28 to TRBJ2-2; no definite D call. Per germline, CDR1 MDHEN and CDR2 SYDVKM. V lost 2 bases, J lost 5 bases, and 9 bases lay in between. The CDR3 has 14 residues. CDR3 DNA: TGTGCCAGCAGTTTAGGGCATGGGACCGGGGAGCTGTTTTTT. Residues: CASSLGHGTGELFF.

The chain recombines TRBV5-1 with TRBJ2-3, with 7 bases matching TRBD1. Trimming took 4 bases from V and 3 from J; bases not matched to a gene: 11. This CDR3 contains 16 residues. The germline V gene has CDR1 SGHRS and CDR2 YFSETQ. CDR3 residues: CASSVPTGMRTDTQYF. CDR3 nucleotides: TGCGCCAGCAGCGTCCCGACAGGGATGAGGACAGATACGCAGTATTTT.

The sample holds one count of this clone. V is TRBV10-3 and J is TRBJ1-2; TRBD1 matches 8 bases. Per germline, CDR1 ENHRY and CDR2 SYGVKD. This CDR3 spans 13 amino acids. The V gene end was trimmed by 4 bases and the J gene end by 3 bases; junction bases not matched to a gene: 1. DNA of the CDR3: TGTGCCATCAGTGTGGACAGGGACTATGGCTACACCTTC. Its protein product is CAISVDRDYGYTF.

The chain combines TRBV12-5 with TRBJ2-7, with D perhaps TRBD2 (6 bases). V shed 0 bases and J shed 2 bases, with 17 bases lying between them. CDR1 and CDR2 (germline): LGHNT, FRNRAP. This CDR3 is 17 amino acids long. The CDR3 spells CASGLVHPGRFPYEQYF. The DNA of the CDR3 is TGTGCTAGTGGTTTGGTACACCCAGGGAGGTTCCCCTACGAGCAGTACTTC.

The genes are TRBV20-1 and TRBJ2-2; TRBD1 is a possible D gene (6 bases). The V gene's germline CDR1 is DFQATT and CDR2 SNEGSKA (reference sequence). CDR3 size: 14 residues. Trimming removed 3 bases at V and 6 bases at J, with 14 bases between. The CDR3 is CSASRQGFAGELFF. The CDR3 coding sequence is TGCAGTGCTAGTAGGCAGGGGTTTGCCGGGGAGCTGTTTTTT.

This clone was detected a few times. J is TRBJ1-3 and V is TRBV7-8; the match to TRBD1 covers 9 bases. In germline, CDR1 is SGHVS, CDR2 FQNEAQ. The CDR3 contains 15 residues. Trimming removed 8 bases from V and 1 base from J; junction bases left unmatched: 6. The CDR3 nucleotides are TGTGCCAGCGCCCGGACAGGGGATTCTGGAAACACCATATATTTT. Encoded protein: CASARTGDSGNTIYF.

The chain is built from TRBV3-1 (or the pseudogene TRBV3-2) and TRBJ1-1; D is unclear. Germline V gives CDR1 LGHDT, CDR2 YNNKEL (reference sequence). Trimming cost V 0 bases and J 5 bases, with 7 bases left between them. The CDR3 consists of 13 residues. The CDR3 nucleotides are TGTGCCAGCAGCCAAGACGTCCGGACTGAAGCTTTCTTT. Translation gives CASSQDVRTEAFF.

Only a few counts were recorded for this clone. This CDR3 is CASSQMTGTEAFF. The CDR3 region has the DNA TGTGCCAGCAGCCAGATGACCGGGACAGAAGCTTTCTTT. The chain is built from TRBV27 and TRBJ1-1; possibly TRBD1 for D (6 bases). Between the trimmed V and J ends, which lost 6 bases and 8 bases, there was a span of 16 bases. The CDR3 extends over 13 amino acids. CDR1 and CDR2 from the germline V gene are MNHEY and SMNVEV (reference sequence).

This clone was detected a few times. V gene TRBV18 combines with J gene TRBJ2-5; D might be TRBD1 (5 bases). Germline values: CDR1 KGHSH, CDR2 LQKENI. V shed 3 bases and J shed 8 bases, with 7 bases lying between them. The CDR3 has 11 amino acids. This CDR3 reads CASSPGQTQYF. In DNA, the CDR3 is TGTGCCAGCTCACCGGGGCAAACCCAGTACTTC. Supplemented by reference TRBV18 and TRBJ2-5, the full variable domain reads NAGVMQNPRHLVRRRGQEARLRCSPMKGHSHVYWYRQLPEEGLKFMVYLQKENIIDESGMPKERFSAEFPKEGPSILRIQQVVRGDSAAYFCASSPGQTQYFGPGTRLLVL.

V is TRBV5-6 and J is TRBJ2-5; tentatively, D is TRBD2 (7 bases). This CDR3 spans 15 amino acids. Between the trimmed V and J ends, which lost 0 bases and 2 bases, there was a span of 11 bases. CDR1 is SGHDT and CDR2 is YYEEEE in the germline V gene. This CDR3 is CASSLVGGQQETQYF. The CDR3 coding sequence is TGTGCCAGCAGCTTGGTGGGGGGGCAGCAAGAGACCCAGTACTTC.

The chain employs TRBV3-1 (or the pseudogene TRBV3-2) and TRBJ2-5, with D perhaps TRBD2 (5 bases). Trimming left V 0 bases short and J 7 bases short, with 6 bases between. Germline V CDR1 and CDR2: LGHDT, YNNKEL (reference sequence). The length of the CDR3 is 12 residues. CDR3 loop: CASSQEAVTQYF. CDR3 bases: TGTGCCAGCAGCCAAGAAGCGGTGACCCAGTACTTC.

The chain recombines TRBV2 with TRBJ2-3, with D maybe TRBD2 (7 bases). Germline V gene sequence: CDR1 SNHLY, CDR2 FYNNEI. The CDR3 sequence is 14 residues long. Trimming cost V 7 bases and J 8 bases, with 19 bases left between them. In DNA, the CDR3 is TGTGCCAGCAAAGGGGGGGCACCCGGTGGTACGCAGTATTTT. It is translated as CASKGGAPGGTQYF.